This T cell receptor beta chain was obtained from a study of Graves' ophthalmopathy and Graves' hyperthyroidism. This clonotype was detected many times. Germline assignment: CDR1 SGDLS and CDR2 YYNGEE. The CDR3 has 13 amino acids. V lost 3 bases and J lost 3, with 7 bases in between. Amplified TCR beta CDR3 regions were obtained using RNA transcripts as template. The workflow started with a first-round RT-PCR run with HTBI primers and then moved on to a second-round multiplex PCR. TCRdb independently ran MiXCR on the multiplex PCR reads; one entry per CDR3 protein. The sample has about 550,000 distinct CDR3 sequences, under 45% seen once; the top ten hold about 4.1%.

This receptor was taken from an adult man with Graves' hyperthyroidism. The rearrangement uses TRBV9 and TRBJ1-3; no clear D. The sequencing input was peripheral blood or thyroid tissue (not recorded which). CDR3 nucleotide sequence: TGTGCCAGCAGCGCCGTTCGTGGAAACACCATATATTTT. This gives the protein CASSAVRGNTIYF.